This is a list of T cell receptor beta chains from one sample in a study of blood T cell repertoires in COVID-19. Sequencing was performed with immunoSEQ multiplex PCR; in TCRdb, only in-frame clones are kept and a portion is missing. In the table there are some 320,000 clones, around 87% of which are singletons. What was sequenced was PBMCs or T cells enriched from blood (not recorded which). These receptors all come from a woman aged 25 to 39 who had recovered from COVID-19. The CDR3 runs from the conserved cysteine through the conserved F or W. The order of the fields is V gene, D gene, clone size, J gene, CDR3 protein, CDR3 DNA. D genes are given only for firm matches. Part of the rows lack a size; the others show once, few, many or a class for expanded clones.

TRBV19,TRBD1,-,TRBJ1-6,CASSVGQGVSPLHF,TGTGCCAGTAGTGTAGGACAGGGAGTTTCACCCCTCCACTTT
TRBV11-2,TRBD2,-,TRBJ2-1,CASSRGTSGDYNEQFF,TGTGCCAGCAGCAGAGGGACTAGCGGGGACTACAATGAGCAGTTCTTC
TRBV7-9,TRBD2,-,TRBJ2-1,CASSPLAGGPIRRNEQFF,TGTGCCAGCAGCCCACTAGCGGGGGGGCCAATTCGGCGCAATGAGCAGTTCTTC
TRBV5-4,-,-,TRBJ1-2,CASSLDAGLIYGYTF,TGTGCCAGCAGCCTAGATGCGGGACTTATCTATGGCTACACCTTC
TRBV5-4,-,-,TRBJ1-2,CASSLQAGLDYGYTF,TGTGCCAGCAGCTTACAAGCTGGGCTTGACTATGGCTACACCTTC
TRBV21-1,-,-,TRBJ1-3,CASNAGNSGNTIYF,TGTGCCTCAAACGCGGGTAACTCTGGAAACACCATATATTTT
TRBV5-1,TRBD1,-,TRBJ2-2,CASSEPGQGELFF,TGCGCCAGCAGCGAACCGGGACAGGGGGAGCTGTTTTTT
TRBV19,-,-,TRBJ1-3,CASCRGPGNTIYF,TGTGCCAGTTGCAGGGGCCCTGGAAACACCATATATTTT
TRBV4-2,-,-,TRBJ1-1,CASSQDTQLNTEAFF,TGTGCCAGCAGCCAAGATACACAGTTGAACACTGAAGCTTTCTTT
TRBV7-8,-,-,TRBJ2-7,CASSPDMGGFYEQYF,TGTGCCAGCAGCCCCGATATGGGGGGTTTCTACGAGCAGTACTTC
TRBV5-1,TRBD1,-,TRBJ2-5,CASSPPGGWETQYF,TGCGCCAGCAGCCCCCCAGGGGGATGGGAGACCCAGTACTTC
TRBV5-1,TRBD1,-,TRBJ1-4,CASSLGTATAEKLFF,TGCGCCAGCAGCCTCGGGACAGCGACCGCTGAAAAACTGTTTTTT
TRBV4-1,-,-,TRBJ1-2,CASSQVQEVNYGYTF,TGCGCCAGCAGCCAAGTCCAGGAAGTTAACTATGGCTACACCTTC
TRBV28,-,-,TRBJ2-2,CASSPGGTNTGELFF,TGTGCCAGCAGCCCAGGGGGGACGAACACCGGGGAGCTGTTTTTT
TRBV4-3,TRBD1,-,TRBJ1-5,CASSQDPAESGGIQPQHF,TGCGCCAGCAGCCAAGACCCCGCAGAGTCAGGGGGCATCCAGCCCCAGCATTTT
TRBV5-6,-,-,TRBJ2-7,CASSLWGGLGYEQYF,TGTGCCAGCAGCCTATGGGGGGGCCTTGGGTACGAGCAGTACTTC
TRBV11-3,TRBD2,-,TRBJ2-3,CASSLDGSGGVKDTQYF,TGTGCCAGCAGCTTAGATGGGAGCGGGGGAGTCAAAGATACGCAGTATTTT
TRBV6-5,-,once,TRBJ1-2,CASSTGWDYGYTF,TGTGCCAGCAGCACAGGGTGGGACTATGGCTACACCTTC
TRBV4-3,TRBD1,-,TRBJ1-2,CASSQIGEGAGGYTF,TGCGCCAGCAGCCAAATCGGAGAGGGGGCGGGTGGCTACACCTTC
TRBV5-1,TRBD2,-,TRBJ2-5,CASSLAPSGGSETQYF,TGCGCCAGCAGCTTGGCCCCTAGCGGGGGGTCAGAGACCCAGTACTTC
TRBV6-5,-,-,TRBJ2-2,CASSYSLQDFTGELFF,TGTGCCAGCAGTTACTCCTTACAGGATTTCACCGGGGAGCTGTTTTTT
TRBV7-2,TRBD1,-,TRBJ1-2,CASSLNSGTGNYGYTF,TGTGCCAGCAGCTTAAATTCCGGGACAGGGAACTATGGCTACACCTTC
TRBV7-2,-,once,TRBJ1-2,CASSLGGADYGYTF,TGTGCCAGCAGCTTGGGGGGGGCTGACTATGGCTACACCTTC
TRBV7-9,TRBD1,-,TRBJ1-1,CASSTGQGARTEAFF,TGTGCCAGCAGCACTGGACAGGGGGCGAGAACTGAAGCTTTCTTT
TRBV4-1,TRBD2,-,TRBJ2-3,CASRLAGSTDTQYF,TGCGCCAGCCGACTAGCGGGGAGCACAGATACGCAGTATTTT
TRBV7-2,TRBD1,-,TRBJ1-2,CASSHKGTGYGYTF,TGTGCCAGCAGCCATAAGGGGACAGGCTATGGCTACACCTTC
TRBV29-1,TRBD1,-,TRBJ1-2,CSGSGTGGFGYTF,TGCAGCGGTTCCGGGACAGGGGGTTTTGGCTACACCTTC
TRBV11-2,TRBD2,-,TRBJ2-1,CASRSRSGGYDEQFF,TGTGCCAGCAGGAGTCGTAGCGGGGGGTACGATGAGCAGTTCTTC
TRBV29-1,-,few,TRBJ1-4,CSVRLATNEKLFF,TGCAGCGTTAGATTAGCAACTAATGAAAAACTGTTTTTT
TRBV10-2,-,-,TRBJ1-3,CASSLTVSGNTIYF,TGCGCCAGCAGTTTGACAGTTTCTGGAAACACCATATATTTT
TRBV28,-,-,TRBJ1-2,CASSSRTRPLTNYGYTF,TGTGCCAGCAGTTCCAGGACAAGACCACTAACTAACTATGGCTACACCTTC
TRBV5-4,TRBD2,-,TRBJ2-7,CASSGLAGAREQYF,TGTGCCAGCAGCGGACTAGCGGGGGCTAGAGAGCAGTACTTC
TRBV25-1,-,-,TRBJ2-7,CASSEGTVNYEQYF,TGTGCCAGCAGTGAAGGTACGGTGAACTACGAGCAGTACTTC
TRBV7-3,-,-,TRBJ2-5,CASSLGPSVYQETQYF,TGTGCCAGCAGCTTAGGCCCTTCAGTTTACCAAGAGACCCAGTACTTC
TRBV25-1,TRBD1,-,TRBJ2-5,CASSAYTGERQETQYF,TGTGCCAGCAGTGCTTATACAGGGGAGCGTCAAGAGACCCAGTACTTC
TRBV19,-,-,TRBJ2-6,CASSIAWGGGANVLTF,TGTGCCAGTAGTATTGCTTGGGGAGGTGGGGCCAACGTCCTGACTTTC
TRBV13,TRBD1,-,TRBJ1-2,CASSYRTGVDYGYTF,TGTGCCAGCAGCTACCGGACAGGGGTGGACTATGGCTACACCTTC
TRBV15,-,once,TRBJ1-2,CATSRDWGDGYTF,TGTGCCACCAGCAGAGATTGGGGGGATGGCTACACCTTC